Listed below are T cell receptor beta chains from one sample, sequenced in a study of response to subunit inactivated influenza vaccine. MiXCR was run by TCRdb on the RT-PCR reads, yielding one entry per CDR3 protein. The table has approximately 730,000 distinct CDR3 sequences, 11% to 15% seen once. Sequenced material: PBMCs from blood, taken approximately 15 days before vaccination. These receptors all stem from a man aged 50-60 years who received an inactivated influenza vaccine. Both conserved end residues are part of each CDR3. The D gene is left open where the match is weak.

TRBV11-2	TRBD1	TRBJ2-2	CASSFGTGGFTGELFF
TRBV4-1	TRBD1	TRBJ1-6	CASSHSRQGSTNSPLHF
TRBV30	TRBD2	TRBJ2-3	CAWDRVGGVTDTQYF
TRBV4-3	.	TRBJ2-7	CASSQAQTSYEQYF
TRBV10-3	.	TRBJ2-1	CAISDTIYNEQFF
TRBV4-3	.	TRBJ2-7	CASSQAQNYEQYF
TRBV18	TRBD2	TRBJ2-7	CASSPSGAGGQYF
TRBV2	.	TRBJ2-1	CASRGPTGSYNEQFF
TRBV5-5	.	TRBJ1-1	CASSLVGRGTEAFF
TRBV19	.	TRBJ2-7	CASSISPSYEQYF
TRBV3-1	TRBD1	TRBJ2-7	CASSLSGTGDEQYF
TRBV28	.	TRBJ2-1	CASSSLWTAHPEQFF
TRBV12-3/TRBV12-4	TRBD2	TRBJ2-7	CASSLKLAGGYEQYF
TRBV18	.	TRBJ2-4	CASSPVPGKAKNIQYF
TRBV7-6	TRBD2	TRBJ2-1	CASSLGWEGNEQFF
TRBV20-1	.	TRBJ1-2	CSARPLLGYTF
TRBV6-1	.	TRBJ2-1	CASSLTGVTYNEQFF
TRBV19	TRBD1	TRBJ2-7	CASADRGAYEQYF
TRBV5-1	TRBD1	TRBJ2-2	CASSLRGTGGASGELFF